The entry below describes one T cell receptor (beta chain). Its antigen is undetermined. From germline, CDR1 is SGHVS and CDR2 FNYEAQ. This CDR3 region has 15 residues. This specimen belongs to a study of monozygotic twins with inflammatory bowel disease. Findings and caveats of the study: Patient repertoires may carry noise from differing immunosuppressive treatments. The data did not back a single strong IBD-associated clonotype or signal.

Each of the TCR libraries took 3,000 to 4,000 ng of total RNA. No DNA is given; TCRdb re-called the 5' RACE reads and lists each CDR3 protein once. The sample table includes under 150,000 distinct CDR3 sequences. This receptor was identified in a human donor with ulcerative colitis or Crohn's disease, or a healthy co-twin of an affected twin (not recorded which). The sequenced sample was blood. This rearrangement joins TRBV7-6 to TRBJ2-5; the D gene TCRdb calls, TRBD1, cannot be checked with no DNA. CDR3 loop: CASSQGQDFQETQYF.